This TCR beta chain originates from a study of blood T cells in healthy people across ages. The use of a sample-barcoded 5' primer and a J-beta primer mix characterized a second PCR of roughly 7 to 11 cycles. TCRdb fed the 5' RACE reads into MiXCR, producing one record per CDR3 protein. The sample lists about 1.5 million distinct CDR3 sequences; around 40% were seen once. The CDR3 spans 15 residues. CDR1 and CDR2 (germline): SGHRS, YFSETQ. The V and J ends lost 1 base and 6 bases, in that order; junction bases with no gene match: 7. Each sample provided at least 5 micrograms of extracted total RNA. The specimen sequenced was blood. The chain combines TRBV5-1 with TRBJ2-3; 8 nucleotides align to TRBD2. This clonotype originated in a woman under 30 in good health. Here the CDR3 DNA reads TGCGCCAGCAGCTTGAGTCTCCAGCGGGAGGATACGCAGTATTTT. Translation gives CASSLSLQREDTQYF.